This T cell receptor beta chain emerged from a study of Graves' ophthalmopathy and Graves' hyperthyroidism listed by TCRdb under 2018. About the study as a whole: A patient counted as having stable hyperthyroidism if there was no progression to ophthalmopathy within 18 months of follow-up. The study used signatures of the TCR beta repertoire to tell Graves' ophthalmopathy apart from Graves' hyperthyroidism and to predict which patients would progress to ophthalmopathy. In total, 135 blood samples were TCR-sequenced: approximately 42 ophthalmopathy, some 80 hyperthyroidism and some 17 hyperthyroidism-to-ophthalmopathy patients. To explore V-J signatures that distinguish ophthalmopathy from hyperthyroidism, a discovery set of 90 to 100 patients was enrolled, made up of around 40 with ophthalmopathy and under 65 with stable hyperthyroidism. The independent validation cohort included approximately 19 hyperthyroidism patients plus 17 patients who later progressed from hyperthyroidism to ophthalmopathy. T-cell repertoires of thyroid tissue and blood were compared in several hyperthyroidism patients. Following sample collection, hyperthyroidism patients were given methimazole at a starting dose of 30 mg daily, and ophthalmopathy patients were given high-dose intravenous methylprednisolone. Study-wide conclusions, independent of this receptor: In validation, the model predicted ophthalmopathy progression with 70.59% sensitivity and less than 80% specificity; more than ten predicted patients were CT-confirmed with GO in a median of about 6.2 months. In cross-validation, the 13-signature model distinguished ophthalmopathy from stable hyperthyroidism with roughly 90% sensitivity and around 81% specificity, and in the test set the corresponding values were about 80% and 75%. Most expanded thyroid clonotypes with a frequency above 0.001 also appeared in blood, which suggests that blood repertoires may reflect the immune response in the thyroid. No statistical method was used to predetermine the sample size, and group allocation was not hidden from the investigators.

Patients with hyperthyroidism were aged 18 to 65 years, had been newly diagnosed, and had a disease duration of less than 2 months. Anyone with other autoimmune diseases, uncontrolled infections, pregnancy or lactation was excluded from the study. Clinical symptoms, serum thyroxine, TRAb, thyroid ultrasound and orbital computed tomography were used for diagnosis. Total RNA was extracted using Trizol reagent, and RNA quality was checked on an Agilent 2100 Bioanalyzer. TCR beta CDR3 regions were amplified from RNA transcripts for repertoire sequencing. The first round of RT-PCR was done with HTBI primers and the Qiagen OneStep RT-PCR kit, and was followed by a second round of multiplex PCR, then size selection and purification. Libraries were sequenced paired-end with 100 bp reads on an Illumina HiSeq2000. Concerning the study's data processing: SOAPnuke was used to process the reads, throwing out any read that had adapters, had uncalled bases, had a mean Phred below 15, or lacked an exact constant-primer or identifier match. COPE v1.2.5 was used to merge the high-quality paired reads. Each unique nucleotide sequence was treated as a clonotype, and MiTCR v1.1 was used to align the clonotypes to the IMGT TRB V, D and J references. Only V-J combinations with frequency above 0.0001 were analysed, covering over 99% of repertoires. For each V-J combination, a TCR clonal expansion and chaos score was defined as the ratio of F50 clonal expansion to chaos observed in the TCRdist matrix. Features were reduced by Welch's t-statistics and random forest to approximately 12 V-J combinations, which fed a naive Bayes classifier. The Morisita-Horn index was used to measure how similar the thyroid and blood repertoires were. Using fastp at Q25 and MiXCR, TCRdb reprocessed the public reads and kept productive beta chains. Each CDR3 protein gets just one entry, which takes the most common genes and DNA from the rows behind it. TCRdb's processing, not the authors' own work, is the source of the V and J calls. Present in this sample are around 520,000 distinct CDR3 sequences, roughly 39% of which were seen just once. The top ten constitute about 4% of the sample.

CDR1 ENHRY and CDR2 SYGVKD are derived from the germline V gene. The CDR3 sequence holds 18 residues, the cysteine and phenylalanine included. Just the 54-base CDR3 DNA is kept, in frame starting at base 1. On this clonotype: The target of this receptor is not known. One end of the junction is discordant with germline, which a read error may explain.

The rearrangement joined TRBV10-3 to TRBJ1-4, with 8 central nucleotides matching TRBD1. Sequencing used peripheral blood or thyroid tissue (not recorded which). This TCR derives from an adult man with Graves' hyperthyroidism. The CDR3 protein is CASSYPRTGPATNEKLFF. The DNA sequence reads TGTGCCAGCAGTTACCCCCGGACAGGGCCCGCAACTAATGAAAAACTGTTTTTT.